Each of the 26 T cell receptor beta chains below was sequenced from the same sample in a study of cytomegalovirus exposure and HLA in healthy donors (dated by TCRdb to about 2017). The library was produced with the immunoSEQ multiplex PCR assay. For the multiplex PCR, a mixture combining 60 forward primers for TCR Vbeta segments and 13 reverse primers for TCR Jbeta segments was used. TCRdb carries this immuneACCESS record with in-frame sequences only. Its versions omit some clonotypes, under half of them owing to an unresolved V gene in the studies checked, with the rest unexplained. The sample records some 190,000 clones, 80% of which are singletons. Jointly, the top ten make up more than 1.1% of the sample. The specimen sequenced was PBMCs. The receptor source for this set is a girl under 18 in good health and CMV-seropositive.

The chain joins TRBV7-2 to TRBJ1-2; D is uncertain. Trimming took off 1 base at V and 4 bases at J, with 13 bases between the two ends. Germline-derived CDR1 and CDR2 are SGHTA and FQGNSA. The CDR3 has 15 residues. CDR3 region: CASSLEVGVSYGYTF. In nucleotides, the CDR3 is TGTGCCAGCAGCTTAGAAGTGGGAGTGAGCTATGGCTACACCTTC.

In DNA form, the CDR3 reads TGTGCCACCCGATCGGCCAGGATGGCAGATACGCAGTATTTT. Amino acids: CATRSARMADTQYF. The chain carries TRBV6-5 and TRBJ2-3; no clear D. The CDR3 runs to 14 residues. Germline CDR1 MNHEY, CDR2 SVGAGI. Trimming stripped 10 bases from V and 4 bases from J, with 18 bases between.

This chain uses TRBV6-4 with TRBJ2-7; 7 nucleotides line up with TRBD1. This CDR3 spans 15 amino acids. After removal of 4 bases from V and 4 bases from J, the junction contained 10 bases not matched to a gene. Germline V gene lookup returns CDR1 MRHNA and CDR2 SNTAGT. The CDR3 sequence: CASSAEQGMGYEQYF. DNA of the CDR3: TGTGCCAGCAGTGCTGAACAGGGGATGGGGTACGAGCAGTACTTC.

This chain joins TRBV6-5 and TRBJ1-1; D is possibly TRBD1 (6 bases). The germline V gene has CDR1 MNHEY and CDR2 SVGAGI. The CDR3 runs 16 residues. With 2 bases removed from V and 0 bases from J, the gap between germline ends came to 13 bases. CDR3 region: CASSYGHTGLNTEAFF. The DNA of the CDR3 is TGTGCCAGCAGTTACGGGCATACAGGGTTGAACACTGAAGCTTTCTTT.

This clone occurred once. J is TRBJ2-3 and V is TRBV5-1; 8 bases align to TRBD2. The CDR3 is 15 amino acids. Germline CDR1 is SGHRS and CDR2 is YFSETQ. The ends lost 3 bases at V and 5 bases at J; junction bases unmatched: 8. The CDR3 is CASSSISGNGDTQYF. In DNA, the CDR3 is TGCGCCAGCAGCTCCATTAGCGGGAACGGAGATACGCAGTATTTT.

CDR3 amino acids: CASSQDLPASGRIEQFF. As DNA, the CDR3 is TGTGCCAGCAGCCAAGATCTTCCAGCCAGCGGGAGGATCGAGCAGTTCTTC. The gene calls are TRBV4-2 and TRBJ2-1, with 9 positions matching TRBD2. Germline V CDR1 and CDR2: LGHNA, YNFKEQ. Trimming removed 0 bases from V and 10 bases from J; junction bases left unmatched: 13. This CDR3 contains 17 residues.

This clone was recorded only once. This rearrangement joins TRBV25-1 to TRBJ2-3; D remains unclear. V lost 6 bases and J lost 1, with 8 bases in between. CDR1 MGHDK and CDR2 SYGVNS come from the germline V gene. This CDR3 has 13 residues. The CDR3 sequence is CASSRAGTDTQYF. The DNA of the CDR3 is TGTGCCAGCAGCCGCGCGGGCACAGATACGCAGTATTTT.

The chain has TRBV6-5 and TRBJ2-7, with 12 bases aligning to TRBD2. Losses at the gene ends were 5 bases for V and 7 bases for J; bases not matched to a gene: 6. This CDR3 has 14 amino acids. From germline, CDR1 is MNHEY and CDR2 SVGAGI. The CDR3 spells CASSRLAGVMEQYF. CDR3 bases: TGTGCCAGCAGTCGACTAGCGGGAGTTATGGAGCAGTACTTC.

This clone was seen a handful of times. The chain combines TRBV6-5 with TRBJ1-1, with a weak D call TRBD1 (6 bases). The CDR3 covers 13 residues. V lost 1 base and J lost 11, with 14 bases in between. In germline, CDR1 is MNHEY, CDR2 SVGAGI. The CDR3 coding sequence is TGTGCCAGCAGTTACTTAGCGGGACATGAGGCTTTCTTT. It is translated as CASSYLAGHEAFF.

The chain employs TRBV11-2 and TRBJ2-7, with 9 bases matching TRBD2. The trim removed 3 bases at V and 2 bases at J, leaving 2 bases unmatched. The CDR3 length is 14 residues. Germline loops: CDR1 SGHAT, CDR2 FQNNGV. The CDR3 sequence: CASSLGGRAYEQYF. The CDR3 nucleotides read TGTGCCAGCAGCTTGGGCGGGAGGGCCTACGAGCAGTACTTC.

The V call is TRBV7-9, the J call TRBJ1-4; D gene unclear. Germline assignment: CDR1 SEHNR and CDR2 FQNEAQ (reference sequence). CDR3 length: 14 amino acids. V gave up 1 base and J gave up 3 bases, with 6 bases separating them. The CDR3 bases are TGTGCCAGCAGCTTAGGAGTGTCTAATGAAAAACTGTTTTTT. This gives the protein CASSLGVSNEKLFF.

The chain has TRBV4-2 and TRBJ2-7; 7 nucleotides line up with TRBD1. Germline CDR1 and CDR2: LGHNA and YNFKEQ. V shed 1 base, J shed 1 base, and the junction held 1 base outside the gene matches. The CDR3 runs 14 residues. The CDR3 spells CASSQVQGSYEQYF. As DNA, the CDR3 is TGTGCCAGCAGCCAAGTACAGGGGTCCTACGAGCAGTACTTC.

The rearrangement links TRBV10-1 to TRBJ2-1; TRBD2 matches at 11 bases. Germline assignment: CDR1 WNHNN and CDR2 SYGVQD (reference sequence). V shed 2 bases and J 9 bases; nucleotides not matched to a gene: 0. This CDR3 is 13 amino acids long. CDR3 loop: CASSEGLAGEQFF. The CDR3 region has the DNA TGCGCCAGCAGTGAGGGACTAGCGGGTGAGCAGTTCTTC.

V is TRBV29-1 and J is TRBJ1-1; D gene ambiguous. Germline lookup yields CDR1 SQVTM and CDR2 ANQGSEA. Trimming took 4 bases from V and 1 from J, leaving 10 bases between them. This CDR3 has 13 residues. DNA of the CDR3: TGCAGCGTTGTAAGGAGTAGGAACACTGAAGCTTTCTTT. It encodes CSVVRSRNTEAFF.

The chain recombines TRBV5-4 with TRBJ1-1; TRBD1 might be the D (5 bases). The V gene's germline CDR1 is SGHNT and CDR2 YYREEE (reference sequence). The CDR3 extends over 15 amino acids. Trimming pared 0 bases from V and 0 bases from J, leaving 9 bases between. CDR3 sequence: CASSLGPGLNTEAFF. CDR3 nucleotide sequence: TGTGCCAGCAGCTTGGGCCCAGGGCTGAACACTGAAGCTTTCTTT.

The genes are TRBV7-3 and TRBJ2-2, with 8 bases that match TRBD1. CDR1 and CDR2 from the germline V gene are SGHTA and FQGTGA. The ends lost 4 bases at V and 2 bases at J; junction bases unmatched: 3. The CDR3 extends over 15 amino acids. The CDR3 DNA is TGTGCCAGCAGCTCAGACAGGGGCAACACCGGGGAGCTGTTTTTT. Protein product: CASSSDRGNTGELFF.

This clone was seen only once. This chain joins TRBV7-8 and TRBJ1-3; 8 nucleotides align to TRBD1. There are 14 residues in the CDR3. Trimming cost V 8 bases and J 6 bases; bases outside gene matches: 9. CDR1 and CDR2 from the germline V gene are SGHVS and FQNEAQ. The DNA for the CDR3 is TGTGCCAGCCAACAGGGGGGGATAAAAAACACCATATATTTT. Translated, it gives CASQQGGIKNTIYF.

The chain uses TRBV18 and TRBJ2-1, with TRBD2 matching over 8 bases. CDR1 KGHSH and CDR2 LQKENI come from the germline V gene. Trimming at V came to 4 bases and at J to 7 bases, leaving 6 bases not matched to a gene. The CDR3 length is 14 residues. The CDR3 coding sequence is TGTGCCAGCTCACGAGCGGGGGCGGGAAATGAGCAGTTCTTC. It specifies CASSRAGAGNEQFF.

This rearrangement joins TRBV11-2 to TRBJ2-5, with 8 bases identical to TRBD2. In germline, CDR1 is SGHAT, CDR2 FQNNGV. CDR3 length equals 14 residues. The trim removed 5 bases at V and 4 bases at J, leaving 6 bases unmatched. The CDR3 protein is CASSQGLATETQYF. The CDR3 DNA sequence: TGTGCCAGCAGCCAAGGACTAGCCACAGAGACCCAGTACTTC.

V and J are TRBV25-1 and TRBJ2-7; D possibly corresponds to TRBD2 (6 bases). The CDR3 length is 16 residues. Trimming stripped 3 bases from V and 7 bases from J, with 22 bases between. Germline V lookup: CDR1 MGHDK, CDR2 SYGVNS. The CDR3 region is CASSDPAGSPPGEQYF. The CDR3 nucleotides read TGTGCCAGCAGTGACCCCGCGGGATCACCCCCTGGAGAGCAGTACTTC.

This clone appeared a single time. In nucleotides, the CDR3 is TGTGCTAGTGGCCTCAACTATGGCTACACCTTC. Residues: CASGLNYGYTF. The chain employs TRBV12-5 and TRBJ1-2; no firm D call. V shed 6 bases and J shed 2 bases, with 4 bases lying between them. Germline loops: CDR1 LGHNT, CDR2 FRNRAP. The CDR3 length is 11 residues.

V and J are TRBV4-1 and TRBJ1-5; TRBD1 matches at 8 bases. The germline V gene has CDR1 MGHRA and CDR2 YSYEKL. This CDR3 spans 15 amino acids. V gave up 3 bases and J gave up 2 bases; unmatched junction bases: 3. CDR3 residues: CASSQMGQGNQPQHF. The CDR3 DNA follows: TGCGCCAGCAGCCAGATGGGACAGGGCAATCAGCCCCAGCATTTT.

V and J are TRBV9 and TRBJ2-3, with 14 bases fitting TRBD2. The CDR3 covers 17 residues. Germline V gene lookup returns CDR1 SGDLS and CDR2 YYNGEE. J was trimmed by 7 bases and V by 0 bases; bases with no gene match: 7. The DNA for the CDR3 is TGTGCCAGCAGCGTAGGACTAGCGGGAGGGCCGGTAAATACGCAGTATTTT. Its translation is CASSVGLAGGPVNTQYF.

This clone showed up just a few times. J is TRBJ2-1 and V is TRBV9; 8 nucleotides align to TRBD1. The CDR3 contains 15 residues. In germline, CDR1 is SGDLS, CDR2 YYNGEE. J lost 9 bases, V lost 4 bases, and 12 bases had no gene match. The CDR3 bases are TGTGCCAGCAGCCCCGGGGGACAGGCGATCGGTGAGCAGTTCTTC. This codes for CASSPGGQAIGEQFF.

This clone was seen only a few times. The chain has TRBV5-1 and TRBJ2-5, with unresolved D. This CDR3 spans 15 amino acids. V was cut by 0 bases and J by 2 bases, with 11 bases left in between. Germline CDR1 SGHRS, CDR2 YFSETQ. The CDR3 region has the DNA TGCGCCAGCAGCTTGGCCACTAATTATCAAGAGACCCAGTACTTC. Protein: CASSLATNYQETQYF. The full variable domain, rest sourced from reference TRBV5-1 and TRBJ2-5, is KAGVTQTPRYLIKTRGQQVTLSCSPISGHRSVSWYQQTPGQGLQFLFEYFSETQRNKGNFPGRFSGRQFSNSRSEMNVSTLELGDSALYLCASSLATNYQETQYFGPGTRLLVL.

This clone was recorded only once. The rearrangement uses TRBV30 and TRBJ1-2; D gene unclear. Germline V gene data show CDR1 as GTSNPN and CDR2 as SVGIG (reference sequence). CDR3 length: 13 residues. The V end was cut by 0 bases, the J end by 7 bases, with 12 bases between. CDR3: CAWSVGGAGGYTF. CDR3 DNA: TGTGCCTGGAGTGTAGGCGGCGCCGGTGGCTACACCTTC. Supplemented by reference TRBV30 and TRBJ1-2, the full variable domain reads SQTIHQWPATLVQPVGSPLSLECTVEGTSNPNLYWYRQAAGRGLQLLFYSVGIGQISSEVPQNLSASRPQDRQFILSSKKLLLSDSGFYLCAWSVGGAGGYTFGSGTRLTVV.